This T cell receptor (beta chain) was identified during a study of siplizumab effects on memory and regulatory T cells. General study findings and limits: Treg-derived clones made up an average of roughly 70% of mappable alloreactive CD4+ clones with siplizumab and over 25% in controls.

Germline loops: CDR1 SGHTA, CDR2 FQGTGA. Trimming removed 3 bases from V and 6 bases from J, with 19 bases in between. The CDR3 is made up of 16 amino acids. As regards this clone: What it binds is not known.

TCR templates numbering some 100,000 were assayed per sample. Measured with immunoSEQ multiplex PCR; TCRdb has only the in-frame clones, and not every one. The repertoire includes 70,000 to 100,000 clones, 93% of them detected once, and 6.5% to 8% sits in the top ten. The chain recombines TRBV7-3 with TRBJ2-3, with D possibly being TRBD2 (6 bases). What was sequenced was CD8+ T cells sorted from blood. This clonotype was sampled from a human donor in good health. CDR3 sequence: CASSFGASAAMDTQYF. In nucleotides, the CDR3 is TGTGCCAGCAGCTTCGGGGCTAGCGCCGCAATGGATACGCAGTATTTT.